These 12 T cell receptor beta chains came from one sample sequenced in a study of response to subunit inactivated influenza vaccine. TCRdb recomputed calls from the RT-PCR reads with MiXCR, one row per CDR3 protein. The sample has some 500,000 distinct CDR3 sequences; about 17% are singletons. The sequencing here drew on CD4+ T cells sorted from PBMCs, taken 23 months after vaccination. These TCRs come from a man between 50 and 75 years old who received an inactivated influenza vaccine.

This clonotype was observed a few times. The CDR3 protein is CASSQDTVAGAEAFF. The CDR3 bases are TGTGCCAGCAGCCAAGATACCGTGGCAGGGGCTGAAGCTTTCTTT. The genes are TRBV3-1 and TRBJ1-1; perhaps TRBD1 as D (6 bases). This CDR3 is 15 amino acids long. Germline CDR1 is LGHDT and CDR2 is YNNKEL (reference sequence). Trimming took 0 bases from V and 6 from J, leaving 14 bases between them.

The chain joins TRBV9 to TRBJ1-1, with TRBD1 identical over 9 bases. V was clipped by 3 bases and J by 4 bases; unmatched bases: 7. Germline loops: CDR1 SGDLS, CDR2 YYNGEE. CDR3 length: 15 residues. CDR3 protein: CASSEGGTGLTEAFF. The CDR3 DNA is TGTGCCAGCAGCGAGGGGGGGACAGGGCTCACTGAAGCTTTCTTT.

This clonotype was seen more than once but under ten times. The chain uses TRBV29-1 and TRBJ1-4; 7 bases agree with TRBD1. J was trimmed by 3 bases and V by 6 bases; bases with no gene match: 7. The length of the CDR3 is 14 residues. The germline V gene encodes CDR1 SQVTM and CDR2 ANQGSEA. CDR3 sequence reads: CSVGDGTANEKLFF. The CDR3 DNA follows: TGCAGCGTAGGGGACGGGACAGCTAATGAAAAACTGTTTTTT.

This clonotype showed up just a few times. The chain joins TRBV30 to TRBJ2-1; 10 bases line up with TRBD2. The germline V gene has CDR1 GTSNPN and CDR2 SVGIG (reference sequence). V trimming: 1 base; J trimming: 6 bases; junction bases outside the gene matches: 3. The CDR3 extends over 14 amino acids. CDR3 residues: CAWSDSSGSNEQFF. CDR3 DNA sequence: TGTGCCTGGAGTGATTCTAGCGGGAGCAATGAGCAGTTCTTC.

This clonotype was seen a few times. The gene calls are TRBV3-1 and TRBJ1-2, with 9 bases aligning to TRBD1. The CDR3 consists of 12 residues. V trimming: 6 bases; J trimming: 8 bases; junction bases outside the gene matches: 4. Looked up from germline, CDR1 is LGHDT and CDR2 is YNNKEL (reference sequence). CDR3 sequence reads: CASSTTGGGYTF. The CDR3 coding sequence is TGTGCCAGCAGTACTACAGGGGGCGGCTACACCTTC.

V and J are TRBV4-3 and TRBJ2-7; 10 bases line up with TRBD1. This CDR3 spans 14 amino acids. The J segment lost 6 bases and the V segment lost 5 bases, leaving 7 bases of the junction unmatched. Looked up from germline, CDR1 is LGHNA and CDR2 is YSLEER. The CDR3 sequence is CASSSRDRGGEQYF. CDR3 DNA: TGCGCCAGCAGCAGCCGGGACAGGGGAGGCGAGCAGTACTTC.

The J gene is TRBJ2-1, the V gene TRBV6-5; 8 nucleotides line up with TRBD2. J was trimmed by 8 bases and V by 2 bases; bases with no gene match: 14. The CDR3 runs 17 residues. Germline CDR1 MNHEY, CDR2 SVGAGI. CDR3 sequence reads: CASSYRSLGREGDEQFF. In nucleotides, the CDR3 is TGTGCCAGCAGTTACCGCAGCCTCGGACGGGAGGGCGATGAGCAGTTCTTC.

The chain carries TRBV20-1 and TRBJ2-1; D is unresolved. This CDR3 is 15 amino acids long. Between the trimmed V and J ends, which lost 0 bases and 6 bases, there was a span of 15 bases. The germline V gene has CDR1 DFQATT and CDR2 SNEGSKA (reference sequence). The CDR3 DNA reads as TGCAGTGCTAGAGATGTCCGAAGGGTCGGCAATGAGCAGTTCTTC. Its translation is CSARDVRRVGNEQFF.

The V and J genes are TRBV9 and TRBJ2-3, with D possibly being TRBD1 (6 bases). Germline CDR1 SGDLS, CDR2 YYNGEE. The V gene lost 3 bases and the J gene lost 2 bases, with 13 bases spanning the gap. This CDR3 is 15 amino acids long. CDR3 residues: CASSALGGATDTQYF. The CDR3 nucleotides read TGTGCCAGCAGCGCCTTAGGGGGAGCCACAGATACGCAGTATTTT.

This clonotype was picked up a small number of times. The rearrangement joins TRBV15 to TRBJ1-4; no reliable D call. The length of the CDR3 is 13 residues. CDR1 and CDR2 (germline): LNHNV, YYDKDF (reference sequence). V was cut by 1 base and J by 8 bases, with 8 bases left in between. CDR3 sequence (DNA): TGTGCCACCAGCAGAGCGGGGAGGGAAAAACTGTTTTTT. It yields the protein CATSRAGREKLFF.

This clonotype has at least ten counts. A read error may produce the germline difference seen at one junction end. The V and J genes are TRBV6-1 and TRBJ1-5; 8 bases match TRBD1. CDR1 MNHNS and CDR2 SASEGT come from the germline V gene. The length of the CDR3 is 14 residues. The CDR3 DNA follows: TGTGCCAGCACTGAAGACAGGGGACGCCAGCCCCAGCATTTT. Translation: CASTEDRGRQPQHF.

The CDR3: CASTATGRWQGQNTQYF. In nucleotides, the CDR3 is TGTGCCAGCACCGCGACGGGACGTTGGCAGGGCCAAAATACGCAGTATTTT. This chain connects TRBV7-6 to TRBJ2-3; perhaps D is TRBD1 or TRBD2 (5 bases each). CDR1 is SGHVS, CDR2 FNYEAQ, per germline. V gave up 7 bases and J gave up 7 bases, with 27 bases separating them. The CDR3 extends over 17 amino acids.